The rows below give T cell receptor beta chains drawn from one sample of a study of cytomegalovirus exposure and HLA in healthy donors. Some clones are missing from TCRdb's copy, which holds only in-frame ones; the method was immunoSEQ multiplex PCR. This table holds about 120,000 clones, more than 80% found once. The sequencing input was PBMCs. Receptors were obtained from a man aged 25 to 40 in good health and CMV-seropositive. The CDR3 runs from the conserved cysteine through the conserved F or W. The order of the fields is V gene, clone size, D gene, J gene, CDR3 protein, CDR3 DNA. The D gene is left open where the match is weak. Not every row has a clone size; where given, it reads once, few, many or a size class.

v_call: TRBV5-6; clone_size: NA; d_call: TRBD1; j_call: TRBJ1-2; cdr3_aa: CASSQGTVAGYGYTF; cdr3_nt: TGTGCCAGCAGCCAAGGGACAGTAGCAGGCTATGGCTACACCTTC
v_call: TRBV10-3; clone_size: few; d_call: TRBD1; j_call: TRBJ1-2; cdr3_aa: CAIRGDSFYGYTF; cdr3_nt: TGTGCCATCAGGGGGGACAGCTTCTATGGCTACACCTTC
v_call: TRBV9; clone_size: NA; d_call: NA; j_call: TRBJ2-5; cdr3_aa: CASSPGGGGAETQYF; cdr3_nt: TGTGCCAGCAGCCCCGGAGGAGGGGGCGCAGAGACCCAGTACTTC
v_call: TRBV2; clone_size: NA; d_call: TRBD1; j_call: TRBJ1-2; cdr3_aa: CASSEEWLDRAGGYTF; cdr3_nt: TGTGCCAGCAGTGAAGAGTGGTTAGACAGGGCAGGTGGCTACACCTTC
v_call: TRBV21-1; clone_size: NA; d_call: NA; j_call: TRBJ2-7; cdr3_aa: CASSKARDRAYEQYF; cdr3_nt: TGTGCCAGCAGCAAAGCGCGGGACAGAGCCTACGAGCAGTACTTC
v_call: TRBV7-8; clone_size: NA; d_call: NA; j_call: TRBJ1-1; cdr3_aa: CASSLEAVNTEAFF; cdr3_nt: TGTGCCAGCAGCTTAGAGGCGGTGAACACTGAAGCTTTCTTT
v_call: TRBV18; clone_size: NA; d_call: NA; j_call: TRBJ1-2; cdr3_aa: CASSPPSTPNYGYTF; cdr3_nt: TGTGCCAGCTCACCACCGTCGACACCTAACTATGGCTACACCTTC
v_call: TRBV7-9; clone_size: NA; d_call: NA; j_call: TRBJ2-7; cdr3_aa: CASSQSTYEQYF; cdr3_nt: TGTGCCAGCAGCCAAAGCACCTACGAGCAGTACTTC
v_call: TRBV7-9; clone_size: NA; d_call: NA; j_call: TRBJ1-4; cdr3_aa: CSSSFPGPGNEKLFF; cdr3_nt: TGTTCCAGCAGCTTCCCAGGGCCAGGGAATGAAAAACTGTTTTTT
v_call: TRBV7-8; clone_size: NA; d_call: NA; j_call: TRBJ1-4; cdr3_aa: CASSPLAINEKLFF; cdr3_nt: TGTGCCAGCAGCCCCCTAGCGATTAATGAAAAACTGTTTTTT
v_call: TRBV7-3; clone_size: NA; d_call: NA; j_call: TRBJ2-7; cdr3_aa: CASSPGPTYEQYF; cdr3_nt: TGTGCCAGCAGCCCAGGCCCAACCTACGAGCAGTACTTC
v_call: TRBV19; clone_size: NA; d_call: NA; j_call: TRBJ1-1; cdr3_aa: CASSIDRRNTEAFF; cdr3_nt: TGTGCCAGTAGTATAGACAGGCGAAACACTGAAGCTTTCTTT
v_call: TRBV7-3; clone_size: NA; d_call: NA; j_call: TRBJ2-2; cdr3_aa: CASSYDPQAPGELFF; cdr3_nt: TGTGCCAGCAGCTACGACCCCCAGGCACCCGGGGAGCTGTTTTTT
v_call: TRBV6-6; clone_size: NA; d_call: NA; j_call: TRBJ1-4; cdr3_aa: CASSYSSTNEKLFF; cdr3_nt: TGTGCCAGCAGTTACTCGTCCACAAATGAAAAACTGTTTTTT
v_call: TRBV5-1; clone_size: NA; d_call: NA; j_call: TRBJ1-5; cdr3_aa: CASSLDSDQPQHF; cdr3_nt: TGCGCCAGCAGCTTGGACAGTGATCAGCCCCAGCATTTT
v_call: TRBV10-3; clone_size: once; d_call: TRBD1; j_call: TRBJ1-1; cdr3_aa: CAIRNPDRGGTEAFF; cdr3_nt: TGTGCCATCAGAAACCCGGACAGGGGAGGCACTGAAGCTTTCTTT
v_call: TRBV6-5; clone_size: NA; d_call: NA; j_call: TRBJ2-7; cdr3_aa: CASSYSNNYEQYF; cdr3_nt: TGTGCCAGCAGTTACTCTAACAACTACGAGCAGTACTTC
v_call: TRBV2; clone_size: NA; d_call: NA; j_call: TRBJ1-1; cdr3_aa: CASRAGKNTEAFF; cdr3_nt: TGTGCCAGCAGGGCAGGGAAGAACACTGAAGCTTTCTTT
v_call: TRBV7-8; clone_size: NA; d_call: NA; j_call: TRBJ2-3; cdr3_aa: CASTPGGLARDTQYF; cdr3_nt: TGTGCCAGCACCCCCGGTGGGCTAGCCAGGGATACGCAGTATTTT
v_call: TRBV9; clone_size: NA; d_call: NA; j_call: TRBJ2-2; cdr3_aa: CASSVGAANTGELFF; cdr3_nt: TGTGCCAGCAGCGTAGGGGCTGCGAACACCGGGGAGCTGTTTTTT
v_call: TRBV19; clone_size: NA; d_call: NA; j_call: TRBJ2-5; cdr3_aa: CASSSPGETQYF; cdr3_nt: TGTGCCAGTAGTTCCCCCGGGGAGACCCAGTACTTC
v_call: TRBV5-1; clone_size: NA; d_call: NA; j_call: TRBJ1-4; cdr3_aa: CASSPIGAGGVEKLFF; cdr3_nt: TGCGCCAGCAGTCCGATCGGTGCAGGCGGGGTCGAAAAACTGTTTTTT
v_call: TRBV28; clone_size: NA; d_call: NA; j_call: TRBJ2-7; cdr3_aa: CASSFNYEQYF; cdr3_nt: TGTGCCAGCAGTTTCAACTACGAGCAGTACTTC
v_call: TRBV27; clone_size: NA; d_call: NA; j_call: TRBJ1-2; cdr3_aa: CATALRGLYGYTF; cdr3_nt: TGTGCCACCGCATTGCGGGGTTTATATGGCTACACCTTC
v_call: TRBV6-1; clone_size: few; d_call: NA; j_call: TRBJ2-5; cdr3_aa: CASSERSQGYQETQYF; cdr3_nt: TGTGCCAGCAGTGAAAGGTCTCAGGGATACCAAGAGACCCAGTACTTC
v_call: TRBV5-6; clone_size: NA; d_call: TRBD1; j_call: TRBJ1-4; cdr3_aa: CASSARQGVPNEKLFF; cdr3_nt: TGTGCCAGCAGCGCAAGACAGGGAGTCCCTAATGAAAAACTGTTTTTT
v_call: TRBV10-3; clone_size: few; d_call: TRBD1; j_call: TRBJ1-5; cdr3_aa: CAISDRDRAANSNQPQHF; cdr3_nt: TGTGCCATCAGTGACCGGGACAGGGCGGCAAATAGCAATCAGCCCCAGCATTTT
v_call: TRBV6-1; clone_size: NA; d_call: NA; j_call: TRBJ1-1; cdr3_aa: CASSEGGNKEAFF; cdr3_nt: TGTGCCAGCAGTGAGGGGGGGAACAAGGAAGCTTTCTTT
v_call: TRBV19; clone_size: NA; d_call: NA; j_call: TRBJ1-1; cdr3_aa: CASSILLTSGNTEAFF; cdr3_nt: TGTGCCAGTAGTATCCTCCTTACTTCAGGGAACACTGAAGCTTTCTTT
v_call: TRBV10-1; clone_size: NA; d_call: NA; j_call: TRBJ2-5; cdr3_aa: CASSEDGGWETQYF; cdr3_nt: TGCGCCAGCAGTGAGGATGGGGGCTGGGAGACCCAGTACTTC
v_call: TRBV5-1; clone_size: few; d_call: TRBD1; j_call: TRBJ2-2; cdr3_aa: CASSLAGQGANTGELFF; cdr3_nt: TGCGCCAGCAGCTTGGCCGGACAGGGGGCGAACACCGGGGAGCTGTTTTTT
v_call: TRBV4-1; clone_size: NA; d_call: NA; j_call: TRBJ1-3; cdr3_aa: CASSQEQYSGNTIYF; cdr3_nt: TGCGCCAGCAGCCAAGAACAGTACTCTGGAAACACCATATATTTT
v_call: TRBV2; clone_size: NA; d_call: TRBD2; j_call: TRBJ2-3; cdr3_aa: CASSGTRSGGRYTDTQYF; cdr3_nt: TGTGCCAGCAGTGGGACTAGGAGCGGGGGGAGATACACAGATACGCAGTATTTT
v_call: TRBV5-6; clone_size: NA; d_call: NA; j_call: TRBJ2-5; cdr3_aa: CASSIGGLSQETQYF; cdr3_nt: TGTGCCAGCAGCATCGGAGGACTGAGCCAAGAGACCCAGTACTTC
v_call: TRBV29-1; clone_size: NA; d_call: NA; j_call: TRBJ2-2; cdr3_aa: CSARRANTGELFF; cdr3_nt: TGCAGCGCGCGGCGGGCGAACACCGGGGAGCTGTTTTTT
v_call: TRBV6-4; clone_size: NA; d_call: NA; j_call: TRBJ1-1; cdr3_aa: CASSRTGSEATEAFF; cdr3_nt: TGTGCCAGCAGCCGAACAGGGTCGGAAGCCACTGAAGCTTTCTTT
v_call: TRBV12-5; clone_size: NA; d_call: NA; j_call: TRBJ2-7; cdr3_aa: CASGKDRSYEQYF; cdr3_nt: TGTGCTAGTGGTAAAGACAGGAGCTACGAGCAGTACTTC
v_call: TRBV6-1; clone_size: NA; d_call: TRBD1; j_call: TRBJ1-1; cdr3_aa: CAVSGQGQGKAFF; cdr3_nt: TGTGCCGTCTCGGGACAGGGGCAGGGAAAAGCTTTCTTT
v_call: TRBV6-1; clone_size: NA; d_call: NA; j_call: TRBJ1-5; cdr3_aa: CASSERDYSNQPQHF; cdr3_nt: TGTGCCAGCAGTGAGCGGGATTATAGCAATCAGCCCCAGCATTTT
v_call: TRBV27; clone_size: NA; d_call: NA; j_call: TRBJ1-1; cdr3_aa: CASSLAGWINTEAFF; cdr3_nt: TGTGCCAGCAGTTTGGCAGGGTGGATAAACACTGAAGCTTTCTTT